A selection of T cell receptor beta chains follows, all from one sample in a study of regulatory T cells in long-lasting Graves disease. MiXCR, applied by TCRdb to the multiplex PCR reads, yields one record per CDR3 protein. The table lists roughly 510,000 distinct CDR3 sequences, roughly 16% of them singletons, with about 11% in the top ten. This sample also belongs to another study, concerning T cells in Graves' hyperthyroidism and ophthalmopathy.

Source: peripheral blood mononuclear cells (PBMCs), taken at new diagnosis, from a patient treated with antithyroid drugs. The receptors here all came from a young man with Graves disease. The CDR3 runs from the conserved cysteine through the conserved F or W. Fields, in order: V gene, J gene, D gene, clone size, CDR3 DNA, CDR3 protein. The D gene is left open where the match is weak. Clone size is stated in some rows and not others, as once, few, many or a class when expanded.

>TRBV10-3|TRBJ2-7|TRBD1|many
TGTGCCATCATGAAGGGACAGGGTGACTACGAGCAGTACTTC
CAIMKGQGDYEQYF
>TRBV11-3|TRBJ2-1|NA|many
TGTGCCAGCAGCCCAACCCAATACAATGAGCAGTTCTTC
CASSPTQYNEQFF
>TRBV14|TRBJ2-1|TRBD2|NA
TGTGCCAGCAGCCAATCCGGGACTAGCCTCTACAATGAGCAGTTCTTC
CASSQSGTSLYNEQFF
>TRBV12-3/TRBV12-4|TRBJ1-2|NA|many
TGTGCCAGCAGTTCCCCGAGGCACGCTAACTATGGCTACACCTTC
CASSSPRHANYGYTF
>TRBV5-1|TRBJ1-1|NA|few
TGTGCCAGCAGCGAGGCTTTCTTT
CASSEAFF
>TRBV20-1|TRBJ2-7|NA|few
TGCAGTGCTACCGGGACCCACTACGAGCAGTACTTC
CSATGTHYEQYF
>TRBV7-8|TRBJ1-2|NA|many
TGTGCCAGCAGCTCGGTCCGTACAGCATTGAGTGGCTACACCTTC
CASSSVRTALSGYTF
>TRBV20-1|TRBJ2-3|TRBD2|few
TGCAGTGCTAGCTCGGGACTAGCGGGCGATACGCAGTATTTT
CSASSGLAGDTQYF
>TRBV18|TRBJ1-2|TRBD1|many
TGTGCCAGCTCACCACCGACAGGGCGCGGCTATGGCTACACCTTC
CASSPPTGRGYGYTF
>TRBV28|TRBJ2-7|NA|many
TGTGCCACCCTGACAGACTCCTACGAGCAGTACTTC
CATLTDSYEQYF
>TRBV11-2|TRBJ2-1|TRBD1|NA
TGTGCCAGCAGCTTAGGGCCCGGGACAGCCTACAATGAGCAGTTCTTC
CASSLGPGTAYNEQFF
>TRBV5-4|TRBJ2-1|NA|many
TGTGCCAGCAGCTCGGCCCCGAGTAATGAGCAGTTCTTC
CASSSAPSNEQFF
>TRBV28|TRBJ1-1|NA|many
TGTGCCAGCAGTTTAGGAAGGCAGGGGGAAGCTTTCTTT
CASSLGRQGEAFF
>TRBV20-1|TRBJ1-1|NA|NA
TGCAGTGCCGGAGAGGTGAACACTGAAGCTTTCTTT
CSAGEVNTEAFF
>TRBV30|TRBJ2-7|NA|few
TGTGCCTGGAGTGTACGAGGTCTGGCCTACGAGCAGTACTTC
CAWSVRGLAYEQYF
>TRBV12-5|TRBJ1-1|NA|few
TGTGCTAATGATCCCGCGCAGGGCCCGGCGAACACTGAAGCTTTCTTT
CANDPAQGPANTEAFF
>TRBV28|TRBJ2-6|TRBD1|few
TGTGCCAGCAGTGACCAAGGGACAGGTAGTATCTTCCTGACTTTC
CASSDQGTGSIFLTF
>TRBV7-9|TRBJ2-4|NA|many
TGTGCCAGCAGCCCGGCGGTAAAGCTGGCGGCAGGATACATTCAGTACTTC
CASSPAVKLAAGYIQYF
>TRBV20-1|TRBJ1-1|NA|many
TGCAGTGCGGCCGGGGGGAGTAAAGCTTTCTTT
CSAAGGSKAFF
>TRBV27|TRBJ2-2|TRBD2|NA
TGTGCCAGCAGTAGGCGGGGGGGAAACACCGGGGAGCTGTTTTTT
CASSRRGGNTGELFF
>TRBV20-1|TRBJ2-1|NA|NA
TGCAGTGCTAGCGAAGGAAACAATGAGCAGTTCTTC
CSASEGNNEQFF
>TRBV18|TRBJ2-6|NA|few
TGTGCCAGCTCACGTGGCCAAAGCTCTGGGGCCAACGTCCCGACTTTC
CASSRGQSSGANVPTF
>TRBV7-2|TRBJ1-1|NA|many
TGTGCCAGCAGCTTAGTTTGGGAGTTCACTGAAGCTTTCTTT
CASSLVWEFTEAFF
>TRBV6-5|TRBJ1-2|NA|NA
TGTGCCAGCAGTTACTTTAGAAACTATGGCTACACCTTC
CASSYFRNYGYTF
>TRBV5-1|TRBJ2-3|NA|NA
TGCTCCAGCAGCTTATCAATGGATACGCCGTATTTT
CSSSLSMDTPYF
>TRBV27|TRBJ2-1|NA|NA
TGTGCCAGCAGTTTATTCGACAGGACCTACAATGAGCAGTTCTTC
CASSLFDRTYNEQFF